The rows below give T cell receptor beta chains drawn from one sample of a study of cytomegalovirus exposure and HLA in healthy donors. Only in-frame clones appear in the TCRdb table, and some are missing; sequencing was by immunoSEQ multiplex PCR. This table holds 210,000 or so clones, more than 75% found once. Sequences were obtained from PBMCs. These receptors were taken from a human donor in good health. Both conserved end residues are part of each CDR3. D genes are given only for firm matches. The listing skips clone size in some rows; elsewhere it reads once, few, many or a size class.

abundance	v_gene	len	j_gene	d_gene	CDR3aa	CDR3nt
once	TRBV2	19	TRBJ1-5	.	CASRATRGGERHSNQPQHF	TGTGCCAGCAGGGCGACACGGGGTGGTGAGAGACATAGCAATCAGCCCCAGCATTTT
few	TRBV6-6	15	TRBJ2-7	.	CASSYSPGGSYEQYF	TGTGCCAGCAGTTACTCACCAGGGGGGTCCTACGAGCAGTACTTC
.	TRBV7-3	15	TRBJ2-1	.	CASSTLGSTYNEQFF	TGTGCCAGCAGCACCCTAGGATCCACCTACAATGAGCAGTTCTTC
.	TRBV19	14	TRBJ1-4	.	CASSMGQGGEKLFF	TGTGCCAGTAGTATGGGTCAGGGCGGTGAAAAACTGTTTTTT
few	TRBV6-6	15	TRBJ2-3	TRBD1	CASSSGGSRTDTQYF	TGTGCCAGCTCATCAGGGGGCTCTCGGACAGATACGCAGTATTTT
once	TRBV18	17	TRBJ2-1	.	CASSPNQVVAEYNEQFF	TGTGCCAGCTCACCAAATCAGGTAGTAGCGGAGTACAATGAGCAGTTCTTC
.	TRBV7-2	13	TRBJ2-7	.	CASSRTSSYEQYF	TGTGCCAGCAGTCGTACAAGCTCCTACGAGCAGTACTTC
once	TRBV6-6	14	TRBJ1-6	.	CASRKDRSDSPLHF	TGTGCCAGCAGAAAAGACAGGTCGGATTCACCCCTCCACTTT
.	TRBV16	14	TRBJ2-7	.	CASSQSQGTYEQYF	TGTGCCAGCAGCCAATCCCAGGGAACGTACGAGCAGTACTTC
.	TRBV2	13	TRBJ2-5	TRBD1	CASSGGQAEAQYF	TGTGCCAGCAGTGGGGGACAGGCAGAGGCCCAGTACTTC
.	TRBV9	15	TRBJ2-5	TRBD1	CASSVGDRVQETQYF	TGTGCCAGCAGCGTAGGGGACAGGGTTCAAGAGACCCAGTACTTC
.	TRBV5-4	16	TRBJ1-2	TRBD1	CASRQNTGGRNYGYTF	TGTGCCAGCAGGCAAAACACAGGGGGCAGAAACTATGGCTACACCTTC
.	TRBV2	15	TRBJ2-7	.	CASKVEGGLSYEQYF	TGTGCCAGCAAGGTGGAGGGAGGCCTTTCCTACGAGCAGTACTTC
.	TRBV27	14	TRBJ1-3	.	CASREQGSGNTIYF	TGTGCCAGCAGAGAGCAGGGCTCTGGAAACACCATATATTTT
few	TRBV4-3	17	TRBJ2-2	.	CASSQFGGTGNTGELFF	TGCGCCAGCAGCCAGTTCGGGGGGACAGGAAACACCGGGGAGCTGTTTTTT
.	TRBV9	14	TRBJ1-2	.	CASSVADSGYGYTF	TGTGCCAGCAGCGTAGCGGACTCGGGCTATGGCTACACCTTC
.	TRBV5-5	15	TRBJ2-7	TRBD1	CASSCPRDRCDEQYF	TGTGCCAGCAGTTGTCCCCGGGACAGGTGCGACGAGCAGTACTTC
once	TRBV5-1	14	TRBJ2-2	.	CASSFGGQTGELFF	TGCGCCAGCAGCTTCGGGGGGCAGACGGGGGAGCTGTTTTTT
.	TRBV4-2	17	TRBJ1-2	.	CASTVAATGGLYYGYTF	TGTGCCAGCACCGTAGCCGCAACGGGGGGCTTGTACTATGGCTACACCTTC
.	TRBV5-5	14	TRBJ2-5	.	CASSTGRVGETQYF	TGTGCCAGCAGTACAGGGCGGGTTGGGGAGACCCAGTACTTC
.	TRBV18	17	TRBJ1-5	TRBD1	CASSPTLGQGALQPQHF	TGTGCCAGCTCGCCTACCCTGGGACAGGGGGCTTTGCAGCCCCAGCATTTT
.	TRBV28	15	TRBJ1-5	TRBD1	CASSSTGGGRQPQHF	TGTGCCAGCAGTTCGACAGGGGGGGGTCGTCAGCCCCAGCATTTT
.	TRBV15	20	TRBJ2-3	.	CATSRRLITLGGLGTDTQYF	TGTGCCACCAGCAGGAGACTTATCACCCTCGGGGGTCTGGGGACAGATACGCAGTATTTT
few	TRBV7-2	14	TRBJ2-7	TRBD1	CASSFGQVQAEQYF	TGTGCCAGCAGCTTCGGACAGGTGCAGGCCGAGCAGTACTTC
.	TRBV7-2	18	TRBJ2-6	TRBD1	CASSSPGTGSSGANVLTF	TGTGCCAGCAGCTCGCCCGGGACAGGGAGCTCTGGGGCCAACGTCCTGACTTTC
.	TRBV6-6	14	TRBJ2-7	.	CASSTRQVAYEQYF	TGTGCCAGCAGTACACGACAGGTGGCCTACGAGCAGTACTTC
.	TRBV25-1	13	TRBJ1-1	.	CASSRQPNTEAFF	TGTGCCAGCAGTAGACAACCGAACACTGAAGCTTTCTTT
.	TRBV7-9	12	TRBJ1-2	.	CSSSLDIDGYTF	TGTTCCAGCAGCTTAGATATCGATGGCTACACCTTC
.	TRBV11-1	12	TRBJ2-7	.	CASEGGSYEQYF	TGTGCCAGCGAAGGGGGATCCTACGAGCAGTACTTC
.	TRBV2	16	TRBJ2-1	TRBD1	CASSSWTGGHYNEQFF	TGTGCCAGCAGTTCGTGGACAGGGGGACACTACAATGAGCAGTTCTTC
once	TRBV27	16	TRBJ2-7	.	CASSSTRSGIPYEQYF	TGTGCCAGCAGTTCCACCCGGTCAGGGATACCCTACGAGCAGTACTTC
.	TRBV18	15	TRBJ2-3	TRBD2	CASSPLTSGKDTQYF	TGTGCCAGCTCACCGCTGACTAGCGGTAAAGATACGCAGTATTTT
.	TRBV9	13	TRBJ2-2	.	CASSPAGSGELFF	TGTGCCAGCAGCCCGGCCGGGTCCGGGGAGCTGTTTTTT
.	TRBV9	15	TRBJ2-3	TRBD2	CASSRISGRQDTQYF	TGTGCCAGCAGCCGAATTAGCGGGAGACAAGATACGCAGTATTTT
.	TRBV6-4	12	TRBJ2-3	.	CASRGVGDTQYF	TGTGCCAGCAGGGGAGTAGGGGATACGCAGTATTTT
.	TRBV5-1	14	TRBJ2-7	.	CASSPRQDSYEQYF	TGCGCCAGCAGCCCCCGACAGGACTCCTACGAGCAGTACTTC
.	TRBV6-1	15	TRBJ2-7	TRBD2	CASSGSGRFSYEQYF	TGTGCCAGCAGTGGTAGCGGGAGGTTCTCCTACGAGCAGTACTTC
once	TRBV10-3	11	TRBJ2-3	.	CAIRGGDTQYF	TGTGCCATCAGGGGAGGAGATACGCAGTATTTT
.	TRBV11-2	14	TRBJ2-7	.	CASSRAGGNGEQYF	TGTGCCAGCAGCCGGGCCGGAGGGAACGGCGAGCAGTACTTC
.	TRBV6-4	15	TRBJ1-1	TRBD1	CASRPGQGVYTEAFF	TGTGCCAGCAGGCCGGGACAGGGGGTCTACACTGAAGCTTTCTTT
.	TRBV12-5	14	TRBJ1-1	TRBD1	CASVDADRDTEAFF	TGTGCTAGTGTTGATGCCGACAGGGACACTGAAGCTTTCTTT
once	TRBV30	12	TRBJ1-1	.	CAWGRPPPSAFF	TGTGCCTGGGGCCGCCCTCCCCCATCGGCTTTCTTT
.	TRBV10-3	16	TRBJ1-4	.	CAISEDRAGTNEKLFF	TGTGCCATCAGTGAAGATCGGGCGGGGACTAATGAAAAACTGTTTTTT
.	TRBV27	14	TRBJ2-1	TRBD2	CASSLGEGRDEQFF	TGTGCCAGCAGCCTAGGGGAGGGTAGGGATGAGCAGTTCTTC
few	TRBV27	14	TRBJ1-1	.	CASSLEGGNTEAFF	TGTGCCAGCAGTTTAGAAGGAGGGAACACTGAAGCTTTCTTT
.	TRBV4-1	15	TRBJ2-1	TRBD2	CASGLAGGPGNEQFF	TGCGCCAGCGGACTAGCGGGAGGGCCGGGAAATGAGCAGTTCTTC
.	TRBV6-4	17	TRBJ2-1	TRBD2	CASSDSPLAVGKNEQFF	TGTGCCAGCAGTGACTCCCCCCTAGCGGTGGGAAAGAATGAGCAGTTCTTC
.	TRBV4-2	14	TRBJ2-3	TRBD1	CASSQTGVADTQYF	TGTGCCAGCAGCCAAACAGGGGTGGCAGATACGCAGTATTTT
.	TRBV10-2	15	TRBJ2-1	.	CASSEKSAGNNEQFF	TGCGCCAGCAGTGAGAAATCAGCAGGGAACAATGAGCAGTTCTTC
.	TRBV14	16	TRBJ2-1	TRBD2	CASSRAGTSAYNEQFF	TGTGCCAGCAGCCGCGCCGGGACTAGCGCTTACAATGAGCAGTTCTTC
.	TRBV27	16	TRBJ2-7	.	CASSLSVQVPPYEQYF	TGTGCCAGCAGTTTATCCGTCCAGGTGCCCCCCTACGAGCAGTACTTC